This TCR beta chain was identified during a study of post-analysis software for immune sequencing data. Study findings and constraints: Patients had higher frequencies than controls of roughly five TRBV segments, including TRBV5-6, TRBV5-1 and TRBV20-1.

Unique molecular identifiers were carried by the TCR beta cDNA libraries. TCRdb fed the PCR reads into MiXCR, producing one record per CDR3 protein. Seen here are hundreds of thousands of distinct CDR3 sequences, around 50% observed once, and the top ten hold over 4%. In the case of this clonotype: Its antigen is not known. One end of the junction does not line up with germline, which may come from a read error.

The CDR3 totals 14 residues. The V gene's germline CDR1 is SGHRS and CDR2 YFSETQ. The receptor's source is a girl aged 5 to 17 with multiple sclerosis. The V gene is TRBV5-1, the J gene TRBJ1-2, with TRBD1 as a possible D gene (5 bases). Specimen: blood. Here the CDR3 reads CASSFGGTGYVYTF. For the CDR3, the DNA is TGCGCCAGCAGCTTTGGAGGGACGGGCTATGTCTACACCTTC.